These 16 T cell receptor beta chains share one sample of origin, sequenced in a study of T cell changes during pregnancy in multiple sclerosis. Clones were read by immunoSEQ multiplex PCR, and TCRdb kept only the in-frame ones, dropping some. The top ten clones hold 1.4% to 1.5% of a sample with some 50,000 clones, roughly 90% of them seen once. Sequencing used peripheral blood, obtained in the first trimester of pregnancy. All receptors come from a female donor in good health, enrolled as a control in a pregnancy study.

The rearrangement joins TRBV27 to TRBJ1-4; D is perhaps TRBD1 (6 bases). Germline CDR1 reads MNHEY; CDR2 reads SMNVEV (reference sequence). V lost 4 bases to trimming and J lost 12 bases, with 21 bases between them. The CDR3 has 15 amino acids. CDR3 DNA: TGTGCCAGCAGTTCGGGGGGGCGGCGGAATACGGAACTGTTTTTT. Its protein is CASSSGGRRNTELFF.

The CDR3 region has the DNA TGTGCCAGCAACGGGACTAGCGGGATAAACGAGCAGTACTTC. It is translated as CASNGTSGINEQYF. The V call is TRBV6-4, the J call TRBJ2-7; 13 bases line up with TRBD2. The CDR3 covers 14 residues. The ends lost 7 bases at V and 5 bases at J; junction bases unmatched: 5. Germline CDR1 and CDR2: MRHNA and SNTAGT.

This chain connects TRBV19 to TRBJ2-1; 7 nucleotides line up with TRBD2. Germline CDR1 LNHDA, CDR2 SQIVND (reference sequence). With V trimmed by 1 base and J by 2 bases, 2 bases remained unmatched. This CDR3 has 15 amino acids. The CDR3 spells CASSIGGSPYNEQFF. For the CDR3, the DNA is TGTGCCAGTAGTATAGGCGGGAGCCCCTACAATGAGCAGTTCTTC.

The chain employs TRBV11-2 and TRBJ1-6, with no clear D. Germline CDR1 is SGHAT and CDR2 is FQNNGV. This CDR3 is 17 amino acids long. With 5 bases removed from V and 2 bases from J, the gap between germline ends came to 16 bases. CDR3 nucleotide sequence: TGTGCCAGCAGCAAGACGACCCGCGGAGCCTATAATTCACCCCTCCACTTT. It yields the protein CASSKTTRGAYNSPLHF.

The chain carries TRBV11-2 and TRBJ1-4; D uncertain. Germline V gene lookup returns CDR1 SGHAT and CDR2 FQNNGV. There are 16 residues in the CDR3. V lost 5 bases and J lost 8, with 21 bases in between. CDR3 sequence: CASSPGWGQASEKLFF. The CDR3 bases are TGTGCCAGCAGCCCGGGGTGGGGTCAAGCGAGCGAAAAACTGTTTTTT.

The chain recombines TRBV7-8 with TRBJ2-7, with D tentatively TRBD2 (5 bases). The germline V gene has CDR1 SGHVS and CDR2 FQNEAQ. CDR3 length equals 16 residues. V gave up 4 bases and J gave up 2 bases, with 18 bases separating them. CDR3 DNA sequence: TGTGCCAGCAGCTCCCTTAGCAGGACTGTAGCCTACGAGCAGTACTTC. Translating gives CASSSLSRTVAYEQYF.

The count of this clone is one. The V gene is TRBV11-2, the J gene TRBJ2-7; 8 bases are shared with TRBD2. Looked up from germline, CDR1 is SGHAT and CDR2 is FQNNGV. Trimming cost V 4 bases and J 0 bases; bases outside gene matches: 8. This CDR3 is 16 amino acids long. CDR3 coding DNA: TGTGCCAGCAGCTCTGATCAGCGGGAGTCCTCCTACGAGCAGTACTTC. Encoded protein: CASSSDQRESSYEQYF.

The V gene is TRBV15, the J gene TRBJ2-3, with TRBD1 identical over 9 bases. Germline loops: CDR1 LNHNV, CDR2 YYDKDF (reference sequence). The CDR3 spans 16 residues. V lost 7 bases and J lost 3; bases outside the gene matches: 11. In DNA, the CDR3 is TGTGCCACCAAAGCTCTGGGACAGGGAGTAACAGATACGCAGTATTTT. Amino acids: CATKALGQGVTDTQYF.

V and J are TRBV9 and TRBJ2-3, with 7 bases identical to TRBD2. V lost 2 bases to trimming and J lost 1 base; unmatched junction nucleotides: 4. This CDR3 contains 15 residues. Per the germline V gene, CDR1 is SGDLS and CDR2 is YYNGEE. Written as DNA, the CDR3 is TGTGCCAGCAGCGTCGGCCTAGCGGGCACAGATACGCAGTATTTT. Translating it yields CASSVGLAGTDTQYF.

This chain links TRBV6-1 with TRBJ2-7; weak D call: TRBD1 (6 bases). V gave up 2 bases and J gave up 5 bases, with 19 bases separating them. Germline V gene sequence: CDR1 MNHNS, CDR2 SASEGT. This CDR3 region has 16 residues. CDR3 in DNA: TGTGCCAGCAGTGAAAGTAGACAGGTTCTCCCCCACGAGCAGTACTTC. It is translated as CASSESRQVLPHEQYF.

This chain uses TRBV20-1 with TRBJ2-7; D is undetermined. Trimming removed 3 bases from V and 3 bases from J, with 3 bases in between. CDR1 and CDR2 (germline): DFQATT, SNEGSKA (reference sequence). This CDR3 has 10 residues. The CDR3 region is CSASNYEQYF. The CDR3 DNA reads TGCAGTGCTAGCAACTACGAGCAGTACTTC.

CDR3 DNA sequence: TGTGCCAGCAGTTATTGGACAGAGAATTCACCCCTCCACTTT. Its protein product is CASSYWTENSPLHF. V and J are TRBV6-6 and TRBJ1-6; D may be TRBD1 (6 bases). Per the germline V gene, CDR1 is MNHNY and CDR2 is SVGAGI (reference sequence). The CDR3 sequence is 14 residues long. Trimming stripped 3 bases from V and 7 bases from J, with 10 bases between.

The chain's CDR3 is CASSEFTYSYEQYF. CDR3 DNA: TGTGCCAGCAGTGAGTTTACCTACTCCTACGAGCAGTACTTC. The chain couples TRBV6-1 to TRBJ2-7; D call uncertain. The CDR3 length is 14 residues. Trimming cost V 3 bases and J 0 bases, with 9 bases left between them. The germline gives CDR1 MNHNS, CDR2 SASEGT.

This chain connects TRBV11-1 to TRBJ1-1, with 7 bases lining up with TRBD1. In germline, CDR1 is SGHAT, CDR2 FQDESV (reference sequence). Germline trimming cut 5 bases from V and 5 bases from J; bases unmatched to any gene: 11. This CDR3 has 15 residues. The CDR3 DNA is TGTGCCAGCAGCCGTTTTACTCAGGGGGAGACTGAAGCTTTCTTT. Protein: CASSRFTQGETEAFF.

This clone was seen just once. The V gene is TRBV7-9, the J gene TRBJ2-5; 8 bases agree with TRBD1. The CDR3 consists of 16 residues. CDR1 SEHNR and CDR2 FQNEAQ come from the germline V gene (reference sequence). Germline trimming cut 5 bases from V and 9 bases from J; bases unmatched to any gene: 17. The CDR3 nucleotides are TGTGCCAGCAGCCCCTCAGACAGGGGCCACCAAGTGGCCCAGTACTTC. Translation: CASSPSDRGHQVAQYF.

The chain is built from TRBV4-2 and TRBJ2-5, with 9 positions matching TRBD2. Losses at the gene ends were 3 bases for V and 2 bases for J; bases not matched to a gene: 16. CDR3 length: 19 residues. Per the germline V gene, CDR1 is LGHNA and CDR2 is YNFKEQ. CDR3 nucleotide sequence: TGTGCCAGCAGCCAGATGTTGTTAGCGGGAGTTTCAGGACAAGAGACCCAGTACTTC. Translation: CASSQMLLAGVSGQETQYF.